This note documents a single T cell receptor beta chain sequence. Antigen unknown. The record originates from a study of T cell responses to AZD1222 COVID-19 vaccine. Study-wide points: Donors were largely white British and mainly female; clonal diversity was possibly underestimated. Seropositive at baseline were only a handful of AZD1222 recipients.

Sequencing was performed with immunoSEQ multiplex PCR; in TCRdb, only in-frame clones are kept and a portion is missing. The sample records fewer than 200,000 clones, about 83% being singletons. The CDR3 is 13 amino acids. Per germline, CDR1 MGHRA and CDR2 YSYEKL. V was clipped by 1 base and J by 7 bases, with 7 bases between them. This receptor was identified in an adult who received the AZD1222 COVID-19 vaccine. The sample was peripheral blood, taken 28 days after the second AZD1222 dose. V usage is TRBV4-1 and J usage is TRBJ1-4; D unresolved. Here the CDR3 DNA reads TGCGCCAGCAGCCAAGTCCGGATTGAAAAACTGTTTTTT. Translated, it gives CASSQVRIEKLFF.